The 9 T cell receptor beta chains given below trace back to one sample, sequenced in a study of T-cell memory formation after mild COVID-19. One entry per CDR3 protein results from TCRdb running MiXCR on the 5' RACE reads. The data show more than 100,000 distinct CDR3 sequences, about 17% seen once. The sample consisted of PBMCs or a T cell subset sorted from them (not recorded which). Every receptor here comes from a man between 18 and 35 years old who had mild COVID-19 (a few samples of this study predate the infection). Cell type and time point are not known.

The chain recombines TRBV9 with TRBJ2-3; possibly TRBD2 for D (6 bases). Germline assignment: CDR1 SGDLS and CDR2 YYNGEE. CDR3 size: 15 residues. Trimming pared 4 bases from V and 2 bases from J, leaving 14 bases between. The CDR3 here is CASSSARGYTDTQYF. The CDR3 DNA follows: TGTGCCAGCAGCTCCGCGCGGGGCTACACAGATACGCAGTATTTT.

This clonotype was recorded at least ten times. The chain links TRBV20-1 to TRBJ2-1, with D possibly being TRBD2 (5 bases). The CDR3 contains 13 residues. Trimming pared 4 bases from V and 6 bases from J, leaving 13 bases between. CDR1 DFQATT and CDR2 SNEGSKA come from the germline V gene (reference sequence). CDR3 DNA sequence: TGCAGTGCTAAGTGGCTAGCTGGCAATGAGCAGTTCTTC. Residues: CSAKWLAGNEQFF.

This chain connects TRBV19 to TRBJ2-1; no firm D call. The germline V and J ends were trimmed by 11 bases and 3 bases, with 14 bases remaining between them. Germline-derived CDR1 and CDR2 are LNHDA and SQIVND (reference sequence). The CDR3 totals 13 residues. DNA of the CDR3: TGTGCCTCCTCCTCCAATGGCTACAATGAGCAGTTCTTC. This translates into CASSSNGYNEQFF.

This clonotype was picked up many times. The rearrangement joins TRBV5-1 to TRBJ2-5, with D perhaps matching TRBD1 or TRBD2 (6 bases each). CDR1 is SGHRS, CDR2 YFSETQ, per germline. This CDR3 region has 14 residues. Trimming pared 7 bases from V and 5 bases from J, leaving 18 bases between. CDR3 bases: TGCGCCAGCGGACAAAACAGGGCGGGGGAGACCCAGTACTTC. This encodes CASGQNRAGETQYF. Full variable domain (rest looked up from reference TRBV5-1 and TRBJ2-5): KAGVTQTPRYLIKTRGQQVTLSCSPISGHRSVSWYQQTPGQGLQFLFEYFSETQRNKGNFPGRFSGRQFSNSRSEMNVSTLELGDSALYLCASGQNRAGETQYFGPGTRLLVL.

The rearrangement joins TRBV20-1 to TRBJ2-7, with a tentative D call TRBD1 (5 bases). Germline CDR1 reads DFQATT; CDR2 reads SNEGSKA (reference sequence). The CDR3 is 13 amino acids. V lost 4 bases, J lost 2 bases, and 12 bases lay in between. As DNA, the CDR3 is TGCAGTGCTACCGCTGACAGCGCCTACGAGCAGTACTTC. This sequence encodes CSATADSAYEQYF.

The chain combines TRBV12-3 or TRBV12-4 with TRBJ1-1, with a weak D call TRBD1 (5 bases). V lost 4 bases and J 11 bases, leaving 17 bases between the germline ends. The CDR3 loop spans 13 amino acids. The CDR3 is CASSSSSGGEAFF. The CDR3 nucleotides are TGTGCCAGCAGTTCGAGTTCGGGAGGGGAGGCTTTCTTT.

Only a few counts were recorded for this clonotype. This chain joins TRBV7-2 and TRBJ2-3; D is unclear. This CDR3 is built from 17 residues. The V end was cut by 2 bases, the J end by 4 bases, with 19 bases between. Germline V CDR1 and CDR2: SGHTA, FQGNSA. CDR3 amino acids: CASSLTPNTARADTQYF. The CDR3 DNA follows: TGTGCCAGCAGCTTAACGCCCAACACCGCACGGGCAGATACGCAGTATTTT.

V usage is TRBV19 and J usage is TRBJ2-5; no clear D. This CDR3 comprises 14 residues. CDR1 is LNHDA and CDR2 is SQIVND in the germline V gene (reference sequence). V shed 0 bases and J shed 4 bases, with 9 bases lying between them. CDR3 DNA: TGTGCCAGTAGTATAGATTTTAAATTAGAGACCCAGTACTTC. This translates into CASSIDFKLETQYF. Full variable domain (outside the CDR3, taken from reference TRBV19 and TRBJ2-5): DGGITQSPKYLFRKEGQNVTLSCEQNLNHDAMYWYRQDPGQGLRLIYYSQIVNDFQKGDIAEGYSVSREKKESFPLTVTSAQKNPTAFYLCASSIDFKLETQYFGPGTRLLVL.

This clonotype was seen a handful of times. V gene TRBV25-1 combines with J gene TRBJ1-2, with D possibly being TRBD1 (5 bases). The ends were cut back, 7 bases at V and 5 bases at J, with 17 bases in the middle. This CDR3 has 14 residues. Germline loops: CDR1 MGHDK, CDR2 SYGVNS. The CDR3 DNA follows: TGTGCCAGCATGATGTCCGGGGGAAGGTATGGCTACACCTTC. Protein: CASMMSGGRYGYTF.